In this sample, the clone carrying this TCR beta chain turned up many times. Its antigen is still unknown. The TCR beta CDR3 regions underwent amplification from RNA transcripts. An initial RT-PCR round employing HTBI primers preceded a second-round multiplex PCR. TCRdb fed the multiplex PCR reads into MiXCR, producing one record per CDR3 protein. Found here are 300,000 or so distinct CDR3 sequences, roughly 17% of them singletons; the top ten hold roughly an eighth. This record comes from a study of Graves' ophthalmopathy and Graves' hyperthyroidism. Whole-study results and caveats: Among expanded thyroid clonotypes above 0.001 frequency, most also occurred in blood.

The V gene end was trimmed by 2 bases and the J gene end by 1 base; junction bases not matched to a gene: 5. CDR1 is MNHEY, CDR2 SVGEGT, per germline. The CDR3 spans 16 residues. The V call is TRBV6-2 or TRBV6-3, the J call TRBJ2-5; 9 nucleotides align to TRBD2. Sequencing input: peripheral blood. The clonotype originates from an adult man with Graves' ophthalmopathy. CDR3 DNA: TGTGCCAGCAGTTACGGTGCGGGGGGGTCCCAAGAGACCCAGTACTTC. Amino acids: CASSYGAGGSQETQYF.